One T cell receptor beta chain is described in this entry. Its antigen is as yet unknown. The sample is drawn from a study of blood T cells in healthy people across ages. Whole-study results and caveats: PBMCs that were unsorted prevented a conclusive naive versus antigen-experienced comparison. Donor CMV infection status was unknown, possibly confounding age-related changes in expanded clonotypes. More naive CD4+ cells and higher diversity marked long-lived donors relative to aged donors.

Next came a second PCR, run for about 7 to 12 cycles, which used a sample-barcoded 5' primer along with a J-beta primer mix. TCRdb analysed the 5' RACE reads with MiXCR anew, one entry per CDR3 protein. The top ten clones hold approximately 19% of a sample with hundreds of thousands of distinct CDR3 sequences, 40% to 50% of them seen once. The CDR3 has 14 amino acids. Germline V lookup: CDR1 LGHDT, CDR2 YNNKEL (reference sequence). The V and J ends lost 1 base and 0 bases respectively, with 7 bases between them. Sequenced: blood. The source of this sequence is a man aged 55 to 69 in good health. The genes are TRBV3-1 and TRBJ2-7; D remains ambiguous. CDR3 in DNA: TGTGCCAGCAGCCAAGTGCGGCACTCCTACGAGCAGTACTTC. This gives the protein CASSQVRHSYEQYF.